This T cell receptor (beta chain) was documented in a study of post-analysis software for immune sequencing data. Study-level points and caveats: Elevated frequency relative to controls characterized roughly five TRBV segments in patients, TRBV5-6, TRBV5-1 and TRBV20-1 among them.

Prepared TCR beta cDNA libraries contained unique molecular identifiers. TCRdb fed the PCR reads into MiXCR, producing one record per CDR3 protein. The data contain hundreds of thousands of distinct CDR3 sequences, roughly 45% of them seen just once; the ten biggest clones take up 9.5% to 13%. The CDR3 covers 15 residues. J gave up 2 bases and V 4 bases, and 7 bases lay outside the gene matches. The germline V gene has CDR1 MDHEN and CDR2 SYDVKM. This clonotype has only a few counts. Antigen: not known. The J gene is TRBJ2-7, the V gene TRBV28; 8 bases agree with TRBD2. The specimen sequenced was blood. This receptor was identified in a girl under 18 with multiple sclerosis. The CDR3: CASSSRAGVPYEQYF. The CDR3, as DNA: TGTGCCAGCAGTTCCAGAGCGGGAGTCCCCTACGAGCAGTACTTC.